The 18 T cell receptor beta chains below were found in one sample sequenced in a study of shared clonotypes between healthy human individuals. Produced via immunoSEQ multiplex PCR; TCRdb's table is partial and in-frame only. The sample carries about 2.3 million clones, less than 95% recorded once. Sequencing was done on a sample of naive CD4+ T cells from PBMCs. As for subset: CD45RA+ positively selected. The receptor source for this set is a man aged 18 to 30 in good health. Some clones in this sample may be carry-over from other donors' samples.

V and J are TRBV6-1 and TRBJ1-2; no firm D call. Trimming took 7 bases from V and 5 from J, leaving 17 bases between them. CDR1 is MNHNS, CDR2 SASEGT, per germline. There are 14 residues in the CDR3. This CDR3 is CASNPSGSNYGYTF. DNA for the CDR3: TGTGCCAGCAACCCCTCGGGTTCAAATTATGGCTACACCTTC.

The chain uses TRBV7-2 and TRBJ2-1; possible D gene TRBD2, 5 bases. V lost 7 bases, J lost 0 bases, and 13 bases lay in between. Germline CDR1 SGHTA, CDR2 FQGNSA. The CDR3 is made up of 15 amino acids. The CDR3 DNA reads TGTGCCAGCACCACGGGGTCCCTCTCCTACAATGAGCAGTTCTTC. Translated, it gives CASTTGSLSYNEQFF.

The V and J genes are TRBV7-6 and TRBJ2-7; unclear D gene. This CDR3 is 16 amino acids long. Deletions cut 5 bases from V and 2 bases from J, with 19 bases between. CDR1 SGHVS and CDR2 FNYEAQ come from the germline V gene. The CDR3 sequence is CASSHPLGSNPYEQYF. CDR3 in DNA: TGTGCCAGCAGCCACCCCCTGGGCTCCAATCCCTACGAGCAGTACTTC.

This chain joins TRBV12-5 and TRBJ2-1, with 12 bases that match TRBD2. CDR1 is LGHNT, CDR2 FRNRAP, per germline. J gave up 8 bases and V 5 bases, and 13 bases lay outside the gene matches. The CDR3 spans 17 residues. The CDR3 here is CASGTSPTSGSGDEQFF. For the CDR3, the DNA is TGTGCTAGTGGTACCTCCCCGACTAGCGGGAGTGGAGATGAGCAGTTCTTC.

V and J are TRBV19 and TRBJ1-1; 9 bases fit TRBD1. The CDR3 sequence is 14 residues long. In germline, CDR1 is LNHDA, CDR2 SQIVND (reference sequence). The V gene end was trimmed by 6 bases and the J gene end by 5 bases; junction bases not matched to a gene: 7. DNA of the CDR3: TGTGCCAGTAGGCAACAGGGGGCGAGGACTGAAGCTTTCTTT. Amino acid sequence: CASRQQGARTEAFF.

This clone was seen once. The gene calls are TRBV7-9 and TRBJ2-3; unclear D gene. Per the germline V gene, CDR1 is SEHNR and CDR2 is FQNEAQ (reference sequence). This CDR3 has 11 residues. Trimming left V 9 bases short and J 1 base short, with 5 bases between. DNA for the CDR3: TGTGCCAGTGACGGCACAGATACGCAGTATTTT. Translating gives CASDGTDTQYF.

This chain connects TRBV11-2 to TRBJ2-5; weak D call: TRBD2 (6 bases). Germline V gene sequence: CDR1 SGHAT, CDR2 FQNNGV. V was trimmed by 1 base and J by 5 bases, leaving 11 bases between them. This CDR3 region has 14 residues. The CDR3 DNA reads as TGTGCCAGCAGCTTAGTCAGGGCGGGGGAGACCCAGTACTTC. The encoded protein is CASSLVRAGETQYF.

The chain carries TRBV5-4 and TRBJ2-5; a weak D match, TRBD2 (6 bases). Deletions cut 4 bases from V and 3 bases from J, with 16 bases between. CDR3 length equals 15 residues. Germline V CDR1 and CDR2: SGHNT, YYREEE (reference sequence). CDR3: CASSPVGRGKETQYF. The CDR3 region has the DNA TGTGCCAGCAGCCCGGTCGGGAGAGGGAAAGAGACCCAGTACTTC.

The chain combines TRBV28 with TRBJ2-7; D may be TRBD2 (5 bases). The length of the CDR3 is 13 residues. Germline-derived CDR1 and CDR2 are MDHEN and SYDVKM. Between the trimmed V and J ends, which lost 3 bases and 0 bases, there was a span of 6 bases. The CDR3, as DNA: TGTGCCAGCAGTTTTGAGGGCTCCTACGAGCAGTACTTC. Amino acids: CASSFEGSYEQYF.

The chain is built from TRBV2 and TRBJ2-1, with D possibly matching TRBD1 (6 bases). CDR3 length: 12 amino acids. Trimming pared 6 bases from V and 7 bases from J, leaving 10 bases between. In germline, CDR1 is SNHLY, CDR2 FYNNEI. The chain's CDR3 is CASSITGNEQFF. The CDR3 DNA is TGTGCCAGCAGCATTACAGGGAATGAGCAGTTCTTC.

The V and J genes are TRBV6-1 and TRBJ2-7; TRBD2 agrees at 7 bases. The CDR3 has 12 residues. Germline values: CDR1 MNHNS, CDR2 SASEGT. J lost 0 bases, V lost 8 bases, and 1 base had no gene match. Written as DNA, the CDR3 is TGTGCCAGCGGGACTAACTCCTACGAGCAGTACTTC. Translating gives CASGTNSYEQYF.

Comment on this clone: The sample contains more than one DNA sequence encoding this CDR3. The chain links TRBV4-2 to TRBJ2-1; the D call may be TRBD1 or TRBD2 (5 bases each). The germline V and J ends were trimmed by 1 base and 9 bases, with 7 bases remaining between them. CDR3 length equals 12 residues. Germline V gene data show CDR1 as LGHNA and CDR2 as YNFKEQ. DNA for the CDR3: TGTGCCAGCAGCCAAGTTGGGGGTGAGCAGTTCTTC. Protein product: CASSQVGGEQFF.

This chain connects TRBV6-1 to TRBJ1-2; D not certain. The V gene lost 2 bases and the J gene lost 9 bases, with 13 bases spanning the gap. The CDR3 spans 13 residues. CDR1 and CDR2 from the germline V gene are MNHNS and SASEGT. The DNA of the CDR3 is TGTGCCAGCAGTGAACCCGGTCCTTACCGCTACACCTTC. As protein: CASSEPGPYRYTF.

The CDR3 DNA reads as TGTGCCAGCTCACCAGGGAATGGGATGAACACCATATATTTT. Translation: CASSPGNGMNTIYF. The J gene is TRBJ1-3, the V gene TRBV18; D is unresolved. The CDR3 runs 14 residues. V lost 2 bases and J 7 bases, leaving 12 bases between the germline ends. The germline V gene has CDR1 KGHSH and CDR2 LQKENI. Full variable domain (outside the CDR3, taken from reference TRBV18 and TRBJ1-3): NAGVMQNPRHLVRRRGQEARLRCSPMKGHSHVYWYRQLPEEGLKFMVYLQKENIIDESGMPKERFSAEFPKEGPSILRIQQVVRGDSAAYFCASSPGNGMNTIYFGEGSWLTVV.

The chain couples TRBV5-6 to TRBJ2-7; TRBD2 matches 12 bases. This CDR3 has 16 residues. V lost 4 bases to trimming and J lost 1 base; unmatched junction nucleotides: 6. Germline-derived CDR1 and CDR2 are SGHDT and YYEEEE. The CDR3 loop is CASSATSGSQSYEQYF. CDR3 sequence (DNA): TGTGCCAGCAGCGCGACTAGCGGGAGCCAATCCTACGAGCAGTACTTC. Complete variable domain (other parts from reference TRBV5-6 and TRBJ2-7): DAGVTQSPTHLIKTRGQQVTLRCSPKSGHDTVSWYQQALGQGPQFIFQYYEEEERQRGNFPDRFSGHQFPNYSSELNVNALLLGDSALYLCASSATSGSQSYEQYFGPGTRLTVT.

This clone was detected only once. V and J are TRBV5-1 and TRBJ1-4; D unclear. CDR1 and CDR2 from the germline V gene are SGHRS and YFSETQ. There are 14 residues in the CDR3. With 5 bases removed from V and 4 bases from J, the gap between germline ends came to 12 bases. The CDR3 nucleotides read TGCGCCAGCAGGGGCCGGGCAAATAATGAAAAACTGTTTTTT. Translated, it gives CASRGRANNEKLFF.

The chain has TRBV6-1 and TRBJ1-5, with D maybe TRBD1 (5 bases). The CDR3 extends over 13 amino acids. Between the trimmed V and J ends, which lost 7 bases and 5 bases, there was a span of 12 bases. Germline values: CDR1 MNHNS, CDR2 SASEGT. This chain's CDR3 is CASNPAGHQPQHF. The CDR3 DNA is TGTGCCAGCAACCCTGCGGGGCATCAGCCCCAGCATTTT.

This chain uses TRBV5-1 with TRBJ2-2, with a weak D call TRBD2 (6 bases). The CDR3 spans 16 residues. Trimming left V 2 bases short and J 1 base short, with 12 bases between. CDR1 is SGHRS, CDR2 YFSETQ, per germline. As DNA, the CDR3 is TGCGCCAGCAGCTTTACTACAGCGGGGAACACCGGGGAGCTGTTTTTT. Translation: CASSFTTAGNTGELFF.